The 32 T cell receptor beta chains listed next were all sequenced from one sample in a study of T cell responses to AZD1222 COVID-19 vaccine. The method was immunoSEQ multiplex PCR; TCRdb's version includes in-frame clones alone and lacks a portion of them. Of more than 85,000 clones detected, 88% appear once; the ten largest clones hold around 15%. Material: peripheral blood, obtained on day 0 of AZD1222 vaccination. These receptor sequences come from an adult in good health.

This sequence joins TRBV12-5 and TRBJ1-5; unclear D gene. The CDR3 loop spans 13 amino acids. Trimming shortened V by 1 base and J by 2 bases, and 3 bases separated the two germline ends. Germline assignment: CDR1 LGHNT and CDR2 FRNRAP. CDR3 nucleotides: TGTGCTAGTGGTTTGGAGGGCAATCAGCCCCAGCATTTT. Protein sequence: CASGLEGNQPQHF.

The chain employs TRBV11-3 and TRBJ2-1; the match to TRBD2 covers 9 bases. V trimming: 4 bases; J trimming: 5 bases; junction bases outside the gene matches: 6. The CDR3 has 15 amino acids. The V gene's germline CDR1 is SGHNT and CDR2 YENEEA. DNA of the CDR3: TGTGCCAGCAGCTACGGGACTAGCAGAAACAATGAGCAGTTCTTC. Translation gives CASSYGTSRNNEQFF.

This rearrangement joins TRBV10-3 to TRBJ1-5; TRBD1 matches 9 bases. This CDR3 region has 13 residues. Trimming removed 10 bases from V and 7 bases from J; junction bases left unmatched: 8. The germline V gene encodes CDR1 ENHRY and CDR2 SYGVKD. CDR3 loop: CATKDRGEQPQHF. In DNA form, the CDR3 reads TGTGCCACAAAGGACAGGGGTGAGCAGCCCCAGCATTTT.

The rearrangement links TRBV19 to TRBJ1-4; 9 bases line up with TRBD1. This CDR3 is 17 amino acids long. Germline CDR1 reads LNHDA; CDR2 reads SQIVND (reference sequence). The V and J ends lost 2 bases and 7 bases, in that order; junction bases with no gene match: 11. The CDR3 DNA follows: TGTGCCAGTAGTATAAAACAGGGGGCGATTTTGACTGAAAAACTGTTTTTT. Translation: CASSIKQGAILTEKLFF.

The chain uses TRBV19 and TRBJ2-7, with D unresolved. With 7 bases removed from V and 2 bases from J, the gap between germline ends came to 18 bases. CDR1 LNHDA and CDR2 SQIVND come from the germline V gene (reference sequence). The CDR3 has 15 residues. This chain's CDR3 is CASIRNQYHTYEQYF. As DNA, the CDR3 is TGTGCCAGTATCAGAAACCAATACCATACCTACGAGCAGTACTTC.

V is TRBV12-3 or TRBV12-4 and J is TRBJ2-5, with D unclear. This CDR3 is built from 11 residues. Trimming cost V 6 bases and J 5 bases, with 7 bases left between them. CDR3: CASRSWETQYF. The CDR3 DNA reads TGTGCCAGCAGGAGCTGGGAGACCCAGTACTTC.

The rearrangement links TRBV19 to TRBJ2-5; D is possibly TRBD2 (6 bases). Trimming left V 3 bases short and J 0 bases short, with 20 bases between. The V gene's germline CDR1 is LNHDA and CDR2 SQIVND (reference sequence). The CDR3 runs to 18 residues. The CDR3 DNA reads as TGTGCCAGTAGTATGGGGCTGAATTGGGGAGGCTACCAAGAGACCCAGTACTTC. This gives the protein CASSMGLNWGGYQETQYF.

The CDR3: CASSSTGTGAGVTQYF. The CDR3 DNA sequence: TGTGCCAGCAGTAGCACCGGGACAGGGGCTGGGGTGACCCAGTACTTC. The rearrangement links TRBV3-1 (or the pseudogene TRBV3-2) to TRBJ2-5, with 10 bases matching TRBD1. V shed 6 bases, J shed 7 bases, and the junction held 14 bases outside the gene matches. In germline, CDR1 is LGHDT, CDR2 YNNKEL (reference sequence). This CDR3 has 16 residues.

The gene calls are TRBV10-1 and TRBJ2-7; D unclear. Trimming removed 10 bases at V and 0 bases at J, with 10 bases between. CDR1 WNHNN and CDR2 SYGVQD come from the germline V gene (reference sequence). This CDR3 region has 12 residues. This CDR3 is CATSRNSYEQYF. CDR3 DNA sequence: TGCGCCACCTCACGGAACTCCTACGAGCAGTACTTC.

Here the CDR3 reads CATSDTGPLNEQFF. The CDR3 bases are TGTGCCACCAGTGATACCGGGCCACTCAATGAGCAGTTCTTC. The chain joins TRBV24-1 to TRBJ2-1; D remains unclear. The V gene lost 3 bases and the J gene lost 6 bases, with 11 bases spanning the gap. Germline CDR1 is KGHDR and CDR2 is SFDVKD. The CDR3 loop spans 14 amino acids.

The chain recombines TRBV27 with TRBJ2-7; 7 positions agree with TRBD1. This CDR3 region has 16 residues. V was clipped by 5 bases and J by 2 bases; unmatched bases: 12. Germline loops: CDR1 MNHEY, CDR2 SMNVEV (reference sequence). CDR3 sequence reads: CASSPSTGALAYEQYF. As DNA, the CDR3 is TGTGCCAGCAGTCCATCTACAGGGGCCCTCGCCTACGAGCAGTACTTC.

The chain uses TRBV18 and TRBJ1-1; D unclear. Between the trimmed V and J ends, which lost 2 bases and 3 bases, there was a span of 13 bases. Germline V lookup: CDR1 KGHSH, CDR2 LQKENI. The CDR3 loop spans 15 amino acids. DNA of the CDR3: TGTGCCAGCTCACCATTAGGAACTCCGGACACTGAAGCTTTCTTT. Protein: CASSPLGTPDTEAFF.

The CDR3 loop reads CASSMGQPTGELFF. CDR3 DNA sequence: TGTGCCAGCAGTATGGGACAGCCCACCGGGGAGCTGTTTTTT. The chain uses TRBV6-2 or TRBV6-3 and TRBJ2-2; TRBD1 agrees at 7 bases. In germline, CDR1 is MNHEY, CDR2 SVGEGT. This CDR3 is 14 amino acids long. The V segment lost 5 bases and the J segment 4 bases; nucleotides outside the gene matches: 4.

This rearrangement joins TRBV27 to TRBJ1-1; the D gene is possibly TRBD1 (5 bases). The germline CDR1 and CDR2 sequences are MNHEY and SMNVEV (reference sequence). This CDR3 has 13 residues. V was pared by 3 bases and J by 6 bases, with 11 bases between. CDR3 nucleotide sequence: TGTGCCAGCAGTTTTTCGGGGGACCCTGAAGCTTTCTTT. Its translation: CASSFSGDPEAFF.

V usage is TRBV2 and J usage is TRBJ1-6, with 10 nucleotides matching TRBD1. V gave up 11 bases and J gave up 8 bases; unmatched junction bases: 6. There are 13 residues in the CDR3. Germline V gene sequence: CDR1 SNHLY, CDR2 FYNNEI. CDR3 residues: CASGGQGHSPLHF. As DNA, the CDR3 is TGTGCCTCCGGGGGACAGGGGCATTCACCCCTCCACTTT. The variable domain in full, completed from reference TRBV2 and TRBJ1-6, reads EPEVTQTPSHQVTQMGQEVILRCVPISNHLYFYWYRQILGQKVEFLVSFYNNEISEKSEIFDDQFSVERPDGSNFTLKIRSTKLEDSAMYFCASGGQGHSPLHFGNGTRLTVT.

The genes are TRBV6-5 and TRBJ2-7; D not resolved. This CDR3 contains 14 residues. Germline lookup yields CDR1 MNHEY and CDR2 SVGAGI. V lost 6 bases and J lost 0, with 12 bases in between. The CDR3 DNA sequence: TGTGCCAGCAGCAGACTGCCGAGCTCCTACGAGCAGTACTTC. It yields the protein CASSRLPSSYEQYF.

The chain recombines TRBV27 with TRBJ2-7; D remains ambiguous. The CDR3 length is 13 residues. Germline V gives CDR1 MNHEY, CDR2 SMNVEV (reference sequence). Trimming pared 6 bases from V and 0 bases from J, leaving 9 bases between. CDR3 bases: TGTGCCAGCAGCCTGCAACCCTCCTACGAGCAGTACTTC. It specifies CASSLQPSYEQYF.

V and J are TRBV6-5 and TRBJ2-1; TRBD2 matches at 12 bases. Per the germline V gene, CDR1 is MNHEY and CDR2 is SVGAGI. The J segment lost 3 bases and the V segment lost 6 bases, leaving 0 bases of the junction unmatched. This CDR3 region has 14 residues. Here the CDR3 reads CASRTSGSYNEQFF. CDR3 bases: TGTGCCAGCAGGACTAGCGGGAGCTACAATGAGCAGTTCTTC.

This chain links TRBV4-1 with TRBJ1-4; 7 bases are shared with TRBD1. The ends lost 4 bases at V and 4 bases at J; junction bases unmatched: 9. Germline V gene lookup returns CDR1 MGHRA and CDR2 YSYEKL. The CDR3 runs 16 residues. For the CDR3, the DNA is TGCGCCAGCAGCCCAGGGGGATACAGCCTTAATGAAAAACTGTTTTTT. It yields the protein CASSPGGYSLNEKLFF.

In its sample, this clone was seen once. The junction departs from germline at one end; a sequencing error may be responsible. V and J are TRBV7-2 and TRBJ1-4; D gene uncertain. CDR1 SGHTA and CDR2 FQGNSA come from the germline V gene. This CDR3 spans 12 amino acids. Written as DNA, the CDR3 is TGTGCCAGCAGGTTAGGGTATGAAAAACTGTTTTTT. It specifies CASRLGYEKLFF.

The gene calls are TRBV3-1 (or the pseudogene TRBV3-2) and TRBJ2-1, with 11 nucleotides matching TRBD2. The CDR3 length is 15 residues. With V trimmed by 4 bases and J by 3 bases, 2 bases remained unmatched. Germline V gene data show CDR1 as LGHDT and CDR2 as YNNKEL (reference sequence). The CDR3 DNA reads as TGTGCCAGCAGCCCCGGGACTAGCGGCTACAATGAGCAGTTCTTC. Its translation is CASSPGTSGYNEQFF.

The genes are TRBV9 and TRBJ2-2; tentative D call: TRBD1 (5 bases). Germline values: CDR1 SGDLS, CDR2 YYNGEE. V was trimmed by 0 bases and J by 8 bases, leaving 11 bases between them. The CDR3 spans 14 residues. The CDR3 loop reads CASSVDYGAGELFF. The CDR3 region has the DNA TGTGCCAGCAGCGTAGATTATGGGGCGGGGGAGCTGTTTTTT.

This chain joins TRBV6-5 and TRBJ2-1; 9 bases map to TRBD2. V lost 8 bases to trimming and J lost 6 bases; unmatched junction nucleotides: 11. The CDR3 has 15 residues. The germline gives CDR1 MNHEY, CDR2 SVGAGI. The CDR3 here is CASYRRLAGSNEQFF. CDR3 bases: TGTGCCAGCTACCGACGGCTAGCGGGAAGCAATGAGCAGTTCTTC.

V is TRBV11-1 and J is TRBJ2-2; D is unresolved. Trimming left V 5 bases short and J 3 bases short, with 7 bases between. Germline CDR1 and CDR2: SGHAT and FQDESV (reference sequence). The CDR3 is 13 amino acids. CDR3 coding DNA: TGTGCCAGCAGCCCAACCGACACCGGGGAGCTGTTTTTT. It encodes CASSPTDTGELFF. The full variable domain, with the rest looked up from reference TRBV11-1 and TRBJ2-2, is EAEVAQSPRYKITEKSQAVAFWCDPISGHATLYWYRQILGQGPELLVQFQDESVVDDSQLPKDRFSAERLKGVDSTLKIQPAELGDSAMYLCASSPTDTGELFFGEGSRLTVL.

This clone is termed medium-sized. The genes are TRBV3-1 (or the pseudogene TRBV3-2) and TRBJ2-7, with D perhaps TRBD2 (6 bases). Per germline, CDR1 LGHDT and CDR2 YNNKEL (reference sequence). The CDR3 length is 16 residues. Trimming shortened V by 1 base and J by 1 base, and 14 bases separated the two germline ends. In DNA form, the CDR3 reads TGTGCCAGCAGCCAAGTCGGAGGGACCGATTCCTACGAGCAGTACTTC. Amino acids: CASSQVGGTDSYEQYF.

The chain couples TRBV3-1 (or the pseudogene TRBV3-2) to TRBJ2-6; D gene unclear. V was shortened by 4 bases and J by 0 bases, with 10 bases between the two germline ends. The CDR3 contains 16 residues. Germline lookup yields CDR1 LGHDT and CDR2 YNNKEL (reference sequence). In DNA form, the CDR3 reads TGTGCCAGCAGCCCGTACGGATACTCTGGGGCCAACGTCCTGACTTTC. Translating it yields CASSPYGYSGANVLTF.

The rearrangement joins TRBV7-8 to TRBJ1-1, with 7 bases aligning to TRBD1. CDR3 length: 14 residues. J gave up 3 bases and V 6 bases, and 7 bases lay outside the gene matches. CDR1 and CDR2 (germline): SGHVS, FQNEAQ. CDR3 region: CASSPFRGYTEAFF. CDR3 sequence (DNA): TGTGCCAGCAGTCCCTTCAGGGGGTACACTGAAGCTTTCTTT.

V and J are TRBV28 and TRBJ1-1, with a weak D call TRBD1 (6 bases). Germline V gene lookup returns CDR1 MDHEN and CDR2 SYDVKM. The CDR3 spans 17 residues. The V end was cut by 2 bases, the J end by 6 bases, with 22 bases between. In DNA form, the CDR3 reads TGTGCCAGCAGTTTACGTTCGAGGGGCAGGGGCCCCGCTGAAGCTTTCTTT. Translated, it gives CASSLRSRGRGPAEAFF.

V usage is TRBV7-3 and J usage is TRBJ2-1; no clear D. Germline lookup yields CDR1 SGHTA and CDR2 FQGTGA. This CDR3 comprises 16 residues. Trimming removed 2 bases from V and 0 bases from J, with 11 bases in between. For the CDR3, the DNA is TGTGCCAGCAGCTTAGGAAAGAGGAGCTCCTACAATGAGCAGTTCTTC. Its translation is CASSLGKRSSYNEQFF.

This clone has just a few counts. V and J are TRBV29-1 and TRBJ1-2, with D tentatively TRBD1 (5 bases). The CDR3 has 11 residues. V lost 4 bases and J 4 bases, leaving 7 bases between the germline ends. Germline CDR1 is SQVTM and CDR2 is ANQGSEA. The DNA for the CDR3 is TGCAGCGTTGGGGGGGGCTATGGCTACACCTTC. This codes for CSVGGGYGYTF.

The chain joins TRBV10-1 to TRBJ2-7, with TRBD2 identical over 9 bases. The germline V gene encodes CDR1 WNHNN and CDR2 SYGVQD (reference sequence). The ends lost 3 bases at V and 4 bases at J; junction bases unmatched: 4. The CDR3 runs to 14 residues. CDR3 in amino acids: CASSDGTSKYEQYF. CDR3 bases: TGCGCCAGCAGTGATGGGACTAGCAAATACGAGCAGTACTTC.

The rearrangement links TRBV4-1 to TRBJ1-6, with a weak D call TRBD1 (6 bases). The length of the CDR3 is 16 residues. Trimming cost V 1 base and J 7 bases, with 14 bases left between them. CDR1 and CDR2 (germline): MGHRA, YSYEKL. CDR3 sequence reads: CASSQGSTGWNSPLHF. The CDR3 coding sequence is TGCGCCAGCAGCCAAGGGTCGACAGGATGGAATTCACCCCTCCACTTT.